This is a list of T cell receptor beta chains from one sample in a study of identical twins. TCRdb fed the 5' RACE reads into MiXCR, producing one record per CDR3 protein. The sample carries a few hundred thousand distinct CDR3 sequences, approximately 8.5% recorded once. These data also formed part of another study, on yellow fever vaccine responses in identical twins.

Sequenced material: memory (CD45RO+) T cells sorted from blood. Receptors were obtained from a woman between 18 and 29 years old in good health. The CDR3 runs from the conserved cysteine through the conserved F or W. D genes are given only for firm matches. Only part of the rows carry a size: once, few, many, or a class if the clone is expanded.

>TRBJ2-3|many|TRBV7-8|.
TGTGCCAGCAGCTTAGTTGTGGCTACGCAGTATTTT
CASSLVVATQYF
>TRBJ2-5|many|TRBV2|TRBD2
TGTGCCAGCAGCTTTAGCGGGGCCCTGGGAGAGACCCAGTACTTC
CASSFSGALGETQYF
>TRBJ1-4|few|TRBV3-1|TRBD1
TGTGCCAGCAGCCGATCGACAGGGTTTAATGAAAAACTGTTTTTT
CASSRSTGFNEKLFF
>TRBJ2-5|few|TRBV28|.
TGTGCCAGCAGTATTACAGGGTTGGGGGAGACCCAGTACTTC
CASSITGLGETQYF
>TRBJ2-4|many|TRBV12-3/TRBV12-4|TRBD2
TGTGCCAGCAGTTTCGGCGGGGGGGAGAACATTCAGTACTTC
CASSFGGGENIQYF
>TRBJ2-3|.|TRBV11-2|.
TGTGCCAGCAGCTTAGTTTCACAGGGCACAGATACGCAGTATTTT
CASSLVSQGTDTQYF
>TRBJ2-7|few|TRBV7-3|TRBD1
TGTGCCAGCAGAAGGTTTTCTCATCCGGGACAGTTCTACGAGCAGTACTTC
CASRRFSHPGQFYEQYF
>TRBJ1-1|many|TRBV7-2|TRBD1
TGTGCCAGCAGCTTAGATGGGGCAGGGGGGTTGCATGCTTTCTTT
CASSLDGAGGLHAFF
>TRBJ2-5|few|TRBV4-2|TRBD2
TGTGCCAGCAGCCAAGGGGCGGAGCGGGGGGGGTGGGAGACCCAGTACTTC
CASSQGAERGGWETQYF
>TRBJ2-1|few|TRBV29-1|TRBD1
TGCAGCGTTGACGGGACAGTCAATGAGCAGTTCTTC
CSVDGTVNEQFF
>TRBJ2-1|few|TRBV11-1|TRBD2
TGTGCCAGCAGCGGACTAGCGGGAGTTTCCTACAATGAGCAGTTCTTC
CASSGLAGVSYNEQFF
>TRBJ2-5|.|TRBV5-1|.
TGCGCCAGCAGCCGCTTTTCAGGGGCTGGAGAGACCCAGTACTTC
CASSRFSGAGETQYF
>TRBJ1-5|many|TRBV28|.
TGTGCCAGCAGTGGGGGGAACTCGCCCCAGCATTTT
CASSGGNSPQHF
>TRBJ2-1|many|TRBV5-1|.
TGCGCCAGCCGGGGAGGGGGCAGCTCCTACAATGAGCAGTTCTTC
CASRGGGSSYNEQFF
>TRBJ1-2|few|TRBV29-1|TRBD1
TGCAGCGCCCGACCACAGGGGAACCACTATGGCTACACCTTC
CSARPQGNHYGYTF
>TRBJ1-3|.|TRBV15|TRBD1
TGTGCCACCAGCAGAGCTGGAGGGGGCGCGAAAGGAAACACCATATATTTT
CATSRAGGGAKGNTIYF
>TRBJ2-1|few|TRBV2|TRBD2
TGTGCCAGCAGGGTACTAGACACAGCGGGAAATGAGCAGTTCTTC
CASRVLDTAGNEQFF
>TRBJ1-1|many|TRBV12-3/TRBV12-4|TRBD1
TGTGCCAGCAGTACCGGGACAGGGGGCTTCCTCAACACTGAAGCTTTCTTT
CASSTGTGGFLNTEAFF
>TRBJ1-1|many|TRBV5-1|TRBD1
TGCGCCAGCAGCTCTGGACAGGGAAGGGCTGAAGCTTTCTTT
CASSSGQGRAEAFF
>TRBJ1-1|few|TRBV6-6|.
TGTGCCAGCTCCCCACCCATGAACACTGAAGCTTTCTTT
CASSPPMNTEAFF
>TRBJ2-2|.|TRBV29-1|.
TGCAGCGCGAGCCTAGGGGGCGGGGGGAAAACCGGGGAGCTGTTTTTT
CSASLGGGGKTGELFF
>TRBJ2-7|few|TRBV2|TRBD1
TGTGCCAACTTGGGACAGGGTAGCTCCGAGCAGTACTTC
CANLGQGSSEQYF
>TRBJ1-2|many|TRBV7-2|TRBD1
TGTGCCAGCAGCACCAGACAGGGAGGTACCTATGGCTACACCTTC
CASSTRQGGTYGYTF
>TRBJ1-1|many|TRBV24-1|.
TGTGCCACCAAAGGACCGGGGAACACTGAAGCTTTCTTT
CATKGPGNTEAFF
>TRBJ1-2|.|TRBV6-1|.
TGTGCCAGCAGTCAAATCAACCGGGACCGGGGTAACTATGGCTACACCTTC
CASSQINRDRGNYGYTF
>TRBJ2-1|.|TRBV18|TRBD2
TGTGCCAGCTCAACCGGGACTAGCGGGAGTAGGAATGAGCAGTTCTTC
CASSTGTSGSRNEQFF
>TRBJ2-7|few|TRBV12-3/TRBV12-4|.
TGTGCCAGCAGTTTAGCGCACAGGGTGTACGAGCAGTACTTC
CASSLAHRVYEQYF
>TRBJ2-4|many|TRBV12-3/TRBV12-4|.
TGTGCCAGCAGTGGATATGCGGGGTGGGGTTTAGCCAAAAACATTCAGTACTTC
CASSGYAGWGLAKNIQYF
>TRBJ2-1|few|TRBV11-1|.
TGTGCCAGCAGACCGATTAGCGGAGGCTCCTACAATGAGCAGTTCTTC
CASRPISGGSYNEQFF
>TRBJ1-6|many|TRBV12-3/TRBV12-4|TRBD1
TGTGCCAGCAGCTCCGGGACAGGGACTTCACCCCTCCACTTT
CASSSGTGTSPLHF
>TRBJ2-1|.|TRBV6-1|TRBD2
TGTGCCAGCAGAAGAGCGGGAGGGTCCCTTTCTGAGCAGTTCTTC
CASRRAGGSLSEQFF
>TRBJ2-6|many|TRBV15|.
TGTGCCACCAGCAGAGAGGGGGCTGGGGCCAACGTCCTGACTTTC
CATSREGAGANVLTF
>TRBJ2-7|few|TRBV11-3|.
TGTGCCAGCAGCTTCAGTGGGAGGACCTACGAGCAGTACTTC
CASSFSGRTYEQYF
>TRBJ2-1|few|TRBV12-3/TRBV12-4|TRBD2
TGTGCCAGCACCCGGGGGGGCGGACTTCAGCAGTTCTTC
CASTRGGGLQQFF
>TRBJ2-1|many|TRBV11-2|.
TGTGCCAGCAGCTTAGATCTGGGGGATGAGCAGTTCTTC
CASSLDLGDEQFF
>TRBJ1-1|few|TRBV29-1|TRBD1
TGCAGCGTATTGCGACCCAACAGGGGGAACACTGAAGCTTTCTTT
CSVLRPNRGNTEAFF
>TRBJ2-5|.|TRBV20-1|TRBD2
TGCAGTGCTAGAGCGGGAGGGGAGACCCAGTACTTC
CSARAGGETQYF
>TRBJ1-6|many|TRBV12-3/TRBV12-4|.
TGTGCCAGCAGTTTTATACGAAATTCACCCCTCCACTTT
CASSFIRNSPLHF
>TRBJ2-3|many|TRBV29-1|TRBD1
TGCAGCGTTGGATTACTTCGACAGGGTGCTAGCACAGATACGCAGTATTTT
CSVGLLRQGASTDTQYF
>TRBJ2-1|many|TRBV6-1|TRBD2
TGTGCCAGCAGACGTTCCCTAGCGGGAGGAACCAATGAGCAGTTCTTC
CASRRSLAGGTNEQFF
>TRBJ1-2|few|TRBV2|TRBD1
TGTGCCAGCAGTCGGGACAGTATGAACTATGGCTACACCTTC
CASSRDSMNYGYTF
>TRBJ2-7|few|TRBV27|TRBD2
TGTGCCAGCAGTCCCCGGACTAGCGGTGGTCCCTCCTACGAGCAGTACTTC
CASSPRTSGGPSYEQYF
>TRBJ1-1|few|TRBV6-1|.
TGTGCCAGCAAGGGGATCGGTTCAAACACTGAAGCTTTCTTT
CASKGIGSNTEAFF
>TRBJ1-2|many|TRBV27|TRBD1
TGTGCCAGCAAGACAGGGGAATTTGGCTACACCTTC
CASKTGEFGYTF
>TRBJ1-5|.|TRBV19|.
TGTGCCAGTAGTATTCTAGGACCCAATCAGCCCCAGCATTTT
CASSILGPNQPQHF
>TRBJ2-3|few|TRBV3-1|TRBD1
TGTGCCAGCAGTGCTTGGGACAGGGGGCAGGCAGATACGCAGTATTTT
CASSAWDRGQADTQYF
>TRBJ1-2|few|TRBV7-3|.
TGTGCCAGCAGCTTAAAAGCTACAGGCCCTGGGGGCTACACCTTC
CASSLKATGPGGYTF
>TRBJ2-2|many|TRBV4-2|TRBD2
TGTGCCAGCAGCCGGGCGGGAGCTTTGAACACCGGGGAGCTGTTTTTT
CASSRAGALNTGELFF
>TRBJ2-2|.|TRBV6-1|TRBD2
TGTGCCAGCAGCCGCGGGACTAGCGAAACGGGGGAGCTGTTTTTT
CASSRGTSETGELFF
>TRBJ2-3|few|TRBV5-1|.
TGCGCCAGCAGCTTGGCTAGCCGAGATACGCAGTATTTT
CASSLASRDTQYF
>TRBJ2-5|.|TRBV6-1|.
TGTGCCAGCAGCGGGCCCTACGAGCAAGAGACCCAGTACTTC
CASSGPYEQETQYF
>TRBJ2-1|.|TRBV6-5|TRBD2
TGTGCCAGCAGTTACTCGGCGGGAGAGCCCCACAATGAGCAGTTCTTC
CASSYSAGEPHNEQFF
>TRBJ1-2|many|TRBV27|.
TGTGCCAGCCGGACTTTCTATGGCTACACCTTC
CASRTFYGYTF
>TRBJ2-3|.|TRBV29-1|TRBD2
TGCAGCGTGGGGGGGGCTAGCGGGAAAATGGCAGATACGCAGTATTTT
CSVGGASGKMADTQYF
>TRBJ2-1|many|TRBV7-9|.
TGTGCCAGCAGCTTCAGGGCTCGTGTGGGCCTAAATGAGCAGTTCTTC
CASSFRARVGLNEQFF
>TRBJ2-3|many|TRBV7-8|TRBD2
TGTGCCAGCAGCTTCCCCATAGACCGTGGACTAGCGGGGGCCACAGATACGCAGTATTTT
CASSFPIDRGLAGATDTQYF
>TRBJ2-7|.|TRBV18|TRBD2
TGTGCCAGCTCATTCACCGGGACTAGCGGCTACGAGCAGTACTTC
CASSFTGTSGYEQYF